This TCR beta chain stems from a study of blood T cell repertoires in COVID-19. Study-wide context: Samples taken during acute and convalescent COVID-19 were collected in the United States, Italy and Spain. The analysed material was cDNA or gDNA that came from T cells, B-cell-depleted T cells, or PBMCs.

Authors' analysis steps: For nucleated cells, counts were estimated from reference gene primer amplification. The assay was immunoSEQ multiplex PCR, and TCRdb's table has in-frame clones only and misses some. The V and J calls and the clone size are those of that table, but D and trimming were determined from the DNA. The sample comprises 140,000 or so clones, over 70% of which are singletons, and 1.9% rests with the top ten. Germline V gene lookup returns CDR1 KGHSH and CDR2 LQKENI. J was trimmed by 8 bases and V by 3 bases; bases with no gene match: 3. The CDR3 sequence is 15 residues long. Sequenced: peripheral blood. The chain uses TRBV18 and TRBJ2-1; 14 nucleotides agree with TRBD2. This receptor was obtained from a woman aged 55 to 70 with acute or convalescent COVID-19. This CDR3 is CASSPGLAGGDEQFF. CDR3 sequence (DNA): TGTGCCAGCTCACCTGGACTAGCGGGAGGCGATGAGCAGTTCTTC.